One and the same sample provided the 3 T cell receptor beta chains below, sequenced in a study of shared clonotypes between healthy human individuals. The naive CD8 subset, CD45RO-negative cells positively selected for CCR7, excluded terminally differentiated effector memory CD45RA+ cells. The protocol was immunoSEQ multiplex PCR, while the TCRdb copy is restricted to in-frame clones and leaves out a portion. The sample lists roughly 550,000 clones; roughly 95% were seen once. The sample consisted of naive CD8+ T cells sorted from blood. The receptors originated from a woman aged 25 to 39 in good health.

The J gene is TRBJ2-7, the V gene TRBV7-8; D is tentatively TRBD1 or TRBD2 (5 bases each). The V gene lost 5 bases and the J gene lost 0 bases, with 17 bases spanning the gap. Germline V gene data show CDR1 as SGHVS and CDR2 as FQNEAQ. The CDR3 loop spans 16 amino acids. The CDR3 bases are TGTGCCAGCAGCGGAACCGGGACGGGGAGCTCCTACGAGCAGTACTTC. This encodes CASSGTGTGSSYEQYF.

This clone was counted once. The chain combines TRBV27 with TRBJ2-7, with 9 bases lining up with TRBD1. The CDR3 contains 16 residues. After removal of 0 bases from V and 4 bases from J, the junction contained 7 bases not matched to a gene. Germline CDR1 is MNHEY and CDR2 is SMNVEV (reference sequence). DNA of the CDR3: TGTGCCAGCAGTTTATCCGCACAGGGGGCCGGGTACGAGCAGTACTTC. This encodes CASSLSAQGAGYEQYF.

This chain links TRBV7-6 with TRBJ1-4; D uncertain. The CDR3 runs to 14 residues. Germline CDR1 reads SGHVS; CDR2 reads FNYEAQ. V shed 4 bases and J shed 8 bases, with 14 bases lying between them. CDR3 sequence: CASSSDPGDEKLFF. The CDR3 DNA reads TGTGCCAGCAGCTCGGACCCGGGTGACGAAAAACTGTTTTTT.